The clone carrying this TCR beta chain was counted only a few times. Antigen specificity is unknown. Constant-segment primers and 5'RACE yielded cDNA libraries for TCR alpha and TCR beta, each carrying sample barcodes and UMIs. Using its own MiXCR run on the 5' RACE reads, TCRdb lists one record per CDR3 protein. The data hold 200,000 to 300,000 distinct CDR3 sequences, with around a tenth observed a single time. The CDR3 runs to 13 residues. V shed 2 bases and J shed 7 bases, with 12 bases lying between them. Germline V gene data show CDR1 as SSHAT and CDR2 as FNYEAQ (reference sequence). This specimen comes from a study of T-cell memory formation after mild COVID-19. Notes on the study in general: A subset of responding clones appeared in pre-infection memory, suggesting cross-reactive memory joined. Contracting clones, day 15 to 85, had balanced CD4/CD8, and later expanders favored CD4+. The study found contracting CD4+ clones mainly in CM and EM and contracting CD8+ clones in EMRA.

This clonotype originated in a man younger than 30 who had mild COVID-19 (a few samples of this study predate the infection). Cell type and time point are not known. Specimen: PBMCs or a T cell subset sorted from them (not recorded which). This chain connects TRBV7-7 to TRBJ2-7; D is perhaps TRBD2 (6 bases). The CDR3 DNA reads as TGTGCCAGCAGCTTAAGCCCAGGGAGGGAGCAGTACTTC. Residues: CASSLSPGREQYF.